Reported below is one T cell receptor beta chain. Methods used by the authors: Researchers report that nucleated cell counts were estimated from reference gene primer amplification. The repertoire was sequenced with immunoSEQ multiplex PCR; TCRdb's copy has only in-frame clones and lacks some. That table furnishes V, J and clone size, whereas the DNA furnished D and trimming. Of under 450,000 clones listed, about 80% are singletons. The data were obtained in a study of blood T cell repertoires in COVID-19. Across the whole study: Sources were T cells, B-cell-depleted T cells, or PBMCs; the material itself was cDNA or gDNA.

This TCR derives from a human donor with acute or convalescent COVID-19. The donor label of this sample is uncertain. The specimen was peripheral blood.

CDR3 sequence reads: CASSQTESYNEQFF. In nucleotides, the CDR3 is TGCGCCAGCAGTCAGACAGAATCCTACAATGAGCAGTTCTTC. The chain couples TRBV10-1 to TRBJ2-1, with a possible D match to TRBD1 (5 bases). V was clipped by 5 bases and J by 1 base, with 9 bases between them. The CDR3 spans 14 residues. Germline lookup yields CDR1 WNHNN and CDR2 SYGVQD (reference sequence).